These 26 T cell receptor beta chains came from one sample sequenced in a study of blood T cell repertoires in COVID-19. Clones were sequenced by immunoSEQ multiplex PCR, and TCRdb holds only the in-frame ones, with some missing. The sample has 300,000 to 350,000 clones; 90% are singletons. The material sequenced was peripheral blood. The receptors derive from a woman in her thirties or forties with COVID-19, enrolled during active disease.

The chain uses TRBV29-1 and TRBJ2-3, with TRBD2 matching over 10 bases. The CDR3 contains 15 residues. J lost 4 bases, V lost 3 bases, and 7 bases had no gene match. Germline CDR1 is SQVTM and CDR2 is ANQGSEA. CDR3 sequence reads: CSVEVLAGGADTQYF. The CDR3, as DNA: TGCAGCGTTGAGGTCTTAGCGGGAGGAGCAGATACGCAGTATTTT.

The CDR3 DNA is TGTGCCAGCAGTTCGGACAGGGGCAATGAGCAGTTCTTC. It specifies CASSSDRGNEQFF. The V call is TRBV2, the J call TRBJ2-1, with 9 bases identical to TRBD1. V dropped 5 bases and J dropped 6; count of bases not matched to a gene: 2. This CDR3 contains 13 residues. CDR1 and CDR2 (germline): SNHLY, FYNNEI.

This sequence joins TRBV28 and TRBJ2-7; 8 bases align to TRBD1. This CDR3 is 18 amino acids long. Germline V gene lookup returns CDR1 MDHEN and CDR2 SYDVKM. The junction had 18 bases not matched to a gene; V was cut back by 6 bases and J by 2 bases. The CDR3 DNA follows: TGTGCCAGCAGGCCGGGGACAGGCCCAACCGTAAAGACCTACGAGCAGTACTTC. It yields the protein CASRPGTGPTVKTYEQYF.

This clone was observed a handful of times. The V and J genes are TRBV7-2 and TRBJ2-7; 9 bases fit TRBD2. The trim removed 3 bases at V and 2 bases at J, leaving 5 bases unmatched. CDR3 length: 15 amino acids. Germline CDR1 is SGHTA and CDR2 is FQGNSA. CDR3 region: CASSFSGGSTYEQYF. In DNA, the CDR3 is TGTGCCAGCAGCTTTAGCGGGGGCTCGACCTACGAGCAGTACTTC.

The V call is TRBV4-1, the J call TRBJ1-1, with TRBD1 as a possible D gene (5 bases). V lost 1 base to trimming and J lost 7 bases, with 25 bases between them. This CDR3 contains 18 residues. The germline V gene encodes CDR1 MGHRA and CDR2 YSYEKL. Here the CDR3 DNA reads TGCGCCAGCAGCCAAGCCTGGGGCGGGGGACCGCCAACCAGTGAAGCTTTCTTT. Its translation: CASSQAWGGGPPTSEAFF.

The CDR3 loop is CSVAEGSYNSPLHF. The CDR3 DNA reads TGCAGCGTAGCGGAGGGTTCCTATAATTCACCCCTCCACTTT. The chain recombines TRBV29-1 with TRBJ1-6; D is unresolved. V gave up 6 bases and J gave up 1 base, with 10 bases separating them. The CDR3 is made up of 14 amino acids. Germline V lookup: CDR1 SQVTM, CDR2 ANQGSEA.

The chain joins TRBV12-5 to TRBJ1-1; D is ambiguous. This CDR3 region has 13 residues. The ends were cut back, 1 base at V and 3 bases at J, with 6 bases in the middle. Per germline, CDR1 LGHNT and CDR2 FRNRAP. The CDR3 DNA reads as TGTGCTAGTGGTTTGGACGGGTACACTGAAGCTTTCTTT. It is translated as CASGLDGYTEAFF.

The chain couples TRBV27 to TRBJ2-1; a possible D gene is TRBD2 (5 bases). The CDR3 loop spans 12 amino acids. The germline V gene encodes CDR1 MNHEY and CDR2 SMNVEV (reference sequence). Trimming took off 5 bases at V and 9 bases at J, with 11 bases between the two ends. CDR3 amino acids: CASSPPRGEQFF. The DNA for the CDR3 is TGTGCCAGCAGTCCCCCTCGGGGTGAGCAGTTCTTC.

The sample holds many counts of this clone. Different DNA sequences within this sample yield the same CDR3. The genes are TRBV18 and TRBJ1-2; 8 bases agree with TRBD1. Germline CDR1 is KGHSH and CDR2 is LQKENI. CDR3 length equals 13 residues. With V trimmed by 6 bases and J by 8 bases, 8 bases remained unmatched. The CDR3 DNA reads TGTGCCAGCTCCCACGACAGGGGAAACGGCTACACCTTC. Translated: CASSHDRGNGYTF.

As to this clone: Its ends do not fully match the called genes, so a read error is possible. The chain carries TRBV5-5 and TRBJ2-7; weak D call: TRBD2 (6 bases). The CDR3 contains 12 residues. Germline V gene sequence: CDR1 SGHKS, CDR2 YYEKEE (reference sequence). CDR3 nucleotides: TGTGCCAGCACCAAGCCGGGACTTTTATCTTCCTTC. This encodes CASTKPGLLSSF.

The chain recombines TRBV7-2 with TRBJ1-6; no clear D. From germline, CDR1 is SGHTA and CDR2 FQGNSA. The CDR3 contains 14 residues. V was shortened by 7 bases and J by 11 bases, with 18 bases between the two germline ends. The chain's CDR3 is CASIPDLGSPPLHF. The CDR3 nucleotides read TGTGCCAGCATCCCGGACTTAGGCAGTCCACCCCTCCACTTT.

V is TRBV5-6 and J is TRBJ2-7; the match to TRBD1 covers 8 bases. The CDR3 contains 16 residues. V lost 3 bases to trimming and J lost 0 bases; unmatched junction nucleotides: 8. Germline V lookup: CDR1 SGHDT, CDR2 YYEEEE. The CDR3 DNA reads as TGTGCCAGCAGCTCCGACAGGGGCCTAACCTCCTACGAGCAGTACTTC. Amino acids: CASSSDRGLTSYEQYF.

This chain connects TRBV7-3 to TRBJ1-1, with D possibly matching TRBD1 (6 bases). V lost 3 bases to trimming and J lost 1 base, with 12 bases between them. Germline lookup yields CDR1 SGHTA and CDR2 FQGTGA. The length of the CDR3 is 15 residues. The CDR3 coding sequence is TGTGCCAGCAGCTTGTCAGGGGCCACGAACACTGAAGCTTTCTTT. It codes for CASSLSGATNTEAFF. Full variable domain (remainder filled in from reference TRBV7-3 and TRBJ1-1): GAGVSQTPSNKVTEKGKYVELRCDPISGHTALYWYRQSLGQGPEFLIYFQGTGAADDSGLPNDRFFAVRPEGSVSTLKIQRTERGDSAVYLCASSLSGATNTEAFFGQGTRLTVV.

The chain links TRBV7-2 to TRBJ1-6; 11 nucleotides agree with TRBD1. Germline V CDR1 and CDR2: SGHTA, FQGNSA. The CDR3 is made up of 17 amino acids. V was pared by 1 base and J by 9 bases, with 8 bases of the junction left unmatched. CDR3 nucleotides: TGTGCCAGCAGCTTAGTATCGGGACAGGGGGGGGGTTCACCCCTCCACTTT. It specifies CASSLVSGQGGGSPLHF.

The CDR3: CASSHVAGGSTGELFF. The CDR3 nucleotides read TGCGCCAGCAGCCACGTAGCGGGAGGATCCACCGGGGAGCTGTTTTTT. The chain carries TRBV4-3 and TRBJ2-2, with 10 positions matching TRBD2. Germline-derived CDR1 and CDR2 are LGHNA and YSLEER. The CDR3 has 16 amino acids. The trim removed 3 bases at V and 4 bases at J, leaving 5 bases unmatched.

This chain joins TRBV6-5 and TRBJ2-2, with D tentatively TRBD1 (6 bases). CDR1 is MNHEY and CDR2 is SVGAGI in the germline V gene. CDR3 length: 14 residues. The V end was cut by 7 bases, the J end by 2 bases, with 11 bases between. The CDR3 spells CASKDRTNTGELFF. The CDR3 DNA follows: TGTGCCAGCAAAGACAGGACCAACACCGGGGAGCTGTTTTTT.

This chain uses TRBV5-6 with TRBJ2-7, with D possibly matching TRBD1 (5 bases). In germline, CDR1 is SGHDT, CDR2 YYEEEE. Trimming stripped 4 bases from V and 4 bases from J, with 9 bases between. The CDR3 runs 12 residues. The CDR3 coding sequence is TGTGCCAGCAGCCGCGACAGATACGAGCAGTACTTC. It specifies CASSRDRYEQYF.

CDR3 amino acids: CATSGGWDSYNEQFF. Here the CDR3 DNA reads TGTGCCACCAGTGGTGGGTGGGACAGTTACAATGAGCAGTTCTTC. The rearrangement joins TRBV24-1 to TRBJ2-1; 7 bases are shared with TRBD1. The CDR3 sequence is 15 residues long. V was pared by 5 bases and J by 4 bases, with 7 bases of the junction left unmatched. From germline, CDR1 is KGHDR and CDR2 SFDVKD.

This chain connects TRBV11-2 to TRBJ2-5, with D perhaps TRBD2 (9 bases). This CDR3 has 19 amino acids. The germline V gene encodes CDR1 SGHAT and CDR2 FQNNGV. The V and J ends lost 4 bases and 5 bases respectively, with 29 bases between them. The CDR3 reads CASSSAGGGGLAGLETQYF. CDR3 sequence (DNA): TGTGCCAGCAGCTCCGCAGGGGGCGGTGGTCTAGCGGGACTGGAGACCCAGTACTTC.

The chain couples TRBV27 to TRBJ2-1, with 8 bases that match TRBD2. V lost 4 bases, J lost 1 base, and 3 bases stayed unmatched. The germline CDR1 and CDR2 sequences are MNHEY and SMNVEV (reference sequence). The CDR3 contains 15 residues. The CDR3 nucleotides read TGTGCCAGCAGTTCGGGAGGGCCGTCCTACAATGAGCAGTTCTTC. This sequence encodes CASSSGGPSYNEQFF.

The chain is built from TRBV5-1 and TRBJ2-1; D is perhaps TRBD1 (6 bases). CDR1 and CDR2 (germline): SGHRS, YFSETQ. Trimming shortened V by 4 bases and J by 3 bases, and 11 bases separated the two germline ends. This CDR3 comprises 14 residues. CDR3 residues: CASSLQGNYNEQFF. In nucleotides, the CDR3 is TGCGCCAGCAGCCTACAGGGAAACTACAATGAGCAGTTCTTC.

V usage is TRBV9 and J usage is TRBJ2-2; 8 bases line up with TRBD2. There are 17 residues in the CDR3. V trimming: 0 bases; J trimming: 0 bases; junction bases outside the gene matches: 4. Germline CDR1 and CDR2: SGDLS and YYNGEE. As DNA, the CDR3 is TGTGCCAGCAGCGTAGGTGGCGGGGGGTCGAACACCGGGGAGCTGTTTTTT. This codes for CASSVGGGGSNTGELFF.

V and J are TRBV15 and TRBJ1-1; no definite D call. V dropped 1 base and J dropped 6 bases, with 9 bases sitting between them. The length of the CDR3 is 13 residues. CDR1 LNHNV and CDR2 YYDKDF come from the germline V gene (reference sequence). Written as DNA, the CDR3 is TGTGCCACCAGCAGAGGATTGAGAGCTGAAGCTTTCTTT. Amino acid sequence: CATSRGLRAEAFF.

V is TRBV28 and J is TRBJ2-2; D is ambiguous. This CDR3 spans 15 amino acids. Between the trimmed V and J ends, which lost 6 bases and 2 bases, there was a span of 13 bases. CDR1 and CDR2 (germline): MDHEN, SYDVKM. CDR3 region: CASRPTAVNTGELFF. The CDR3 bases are TGTGCCAGCAGACCGACGGCGGTAAACACCGGGGAGCTGTTTTTT.

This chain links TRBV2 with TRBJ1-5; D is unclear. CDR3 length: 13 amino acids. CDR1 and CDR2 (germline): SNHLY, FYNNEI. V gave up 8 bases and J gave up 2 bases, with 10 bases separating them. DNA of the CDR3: TGTGCCAGCCGAACAGCCGGCAATCAGCCCCAGCATTTT. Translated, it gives CASRTAGNQPQHF. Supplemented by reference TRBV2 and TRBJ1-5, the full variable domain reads EPEVTQTPSHQVTQMGQEVILRCVPISNHLYFYWYRQILGQKVEFLVSFYNNEISEKSEIFDDQFSVERPDGSNFTLKIRSTKLEDSAMYFCASRTAGNQPQHFGDGTRLSIL.

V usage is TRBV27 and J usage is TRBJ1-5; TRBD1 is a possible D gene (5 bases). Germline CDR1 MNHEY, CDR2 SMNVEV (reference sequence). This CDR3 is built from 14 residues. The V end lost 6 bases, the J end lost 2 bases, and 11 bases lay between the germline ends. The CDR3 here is CASRRTSGNQPQHF. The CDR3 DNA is TGTGCCAGCAGGAGGACAAGTGGCAATCAGCCCCAGCATTTT.